This note documents a single T cell receptor beta chain sequence. What it recognizes is unknown. V lost 8 bases and J lost 0, with 14 bases in between. The CDR3 is made up of 15 amino acids. The germline V gene encodes CDR1 SNHLY and CDR2 FYNNEI. This sample was taken from a study of identifying expanded T cells in peripheral blood. Study results and limitations: Across healthy donors, higher total template counts meant significantly greater approximately two-week count variance. Technical replicates showed around 1.2 changed clones; approximately 2 weeks around 15; four weeks 19.

During the collection period, no donor immune events like infections were recorded. Profiling relied on immunoSEQ multiplex PCR, and the TCRdb table lists in-frame clones only, not all of them. The sample carries about 86,000 clones, 80% to 90% recorded once. The genes are TRBV2 and TRBJ2-1, with D uncertain. The clonotype was recovered from a person aged 18-70 years in good health. The source material was blood. DNA for the CDR3: TGTGCCAGCCGATGGACGGCCAGCTCCTACAATGAGCAGTTCTTC. Encoded protein: CASRWTASSYNEQFF.